This T cell receptor (beta chain) appears in the sequencing data of a study of tissue T cells after allogeneic stem cell transplantation. The overall study: Tissue samples with histologically apparent lymphocytes on H&E review were prioritized for sequencing.

Only one count was recorded for this clone. Its antigen is not identified. Germline trimming cut 0 bases from V and 3 bases from J; bases unmatched to any gene: 15. This CDR3 region has 19 residues. Germline-derived CDR1 and CDR2 are MGHRA and YSYEKL. Repertoires were generated with immunoSEQ multiplex PCR, while TCRdb's copy carries only in-frame clones and drops some. Altogether 700 to 900 clones are present, about 63% being singletons, with the ten largest covering roughly two fifths. Study-level findings and limits: Within patients, tissue anatomy strongly shaped TCR repertoire composition.

V and J are TRBV4-1 and TRBJ1-1; TRBD1 matches 8 bases. The sample here was liver tissue, taken at autopsy. The sequence was collected from a male patient at least 60 years old with steroid-refractory graft-versus-host disease after an allogeneic stem cell transplant. Some T cells could come from the graft donor. The CDR3 reads CASSQEAYRTGLGDTEAFF. The CDR3 coding sequence is TGCGCCAGCAGCCAAGAAGCCTACCGGACAGGGCTGGGGGACACTGAAGCTTTCTTT.